The 25 T cell receptor beta chains below were found in one sample sequenced in a study of graft-versus-host responses after intestinal transplantation. Measured with immunoSEQ multiplex PCR; TCRdb has only the in-frame clones, and not every one. The top ten hold roughly 0.66% of the sample, which has over 65,000 clones, about 90% seen once. The sequencing used PBMCs, collected 98 days after intestinal transplantation. Source of these receptors: a human patient who received an intestinal transplant, so some T cells may come from the graft donor.

This clone appeared once. V usage is TRBV29-1 and J usage is TRBJ2-7, with D maybe TRBD2 (6 bases). CDR1 is SQVTM, CDR2 ANQGSEA, per germline. Trimming took off 1 base at V and 2 bases at J, with 24 bases between the two ends. The length of the CDR3 is 18 residues. In nucleotides, the CDR3 is TGCAGCGTTGAAGGACCTGGTAGTTCGCGGGGCCGGACCTACGAGCAGTACTTC. Amino acid sequence: CSVEGPGSSRGRTYEQYF.

The chain combines TRBV2 with TRBJ2-3; D might be TRBD2 (6 bases). The V gene's germline CDR1 is SNHLY and CDR2 FYNNEI. Trimming took off 6 bases at V and 8 bases at J, with 21 bases between the two ends. The CDR3 runs 15 residues. DNA for the CDR3: TGTGCCAGCAGGCTCAACGTTCTGCGGAGGGGTACGCAGTATTTT. Translation: CASRLNVLRRGTQYF.

The rearrangement uses TRBV11-3 and TRBJ2-3, with D tentatively TRBD2 (6 bases). CDR3 length: 17 residues. CDR1 and CDR2 from the germline V gene are SGHNT and YENEEA. V was trimmed by 3 bases and J by 3 bases, leaving 19 bases between them. CDR3: CASSLGRREKGTDTQYF. CDR3 bases: TGTGCCAGCAGCTTGGGCAGGAGGGAGAAAGGGACAGATACGCAGTATTTT.

This rearrangement joins TRBV27 to TRBJ2-3; D is possibly TRBD1 or TRBD2 (6 bases each). Per the germline V gene, CDR1 is MNHEY and CDR2 is SMNVEV (reference sequence). V lost 4 bases and J 3 bases, leaving 20 bases between the germline ends. This CDR3 has 17 residues. The CDR3 is CASSSLLPGAMTDTQYF. For the CDR3, the DNA is TGTGCCAGCAGTTCACTTCTCCCGGGGGCTATGACAGATACGCAGTATTTT.

This clone has only one observation. This chain uses TRBV12-5 with TRBJ1-4; D remains ambiguous. V lost 6 bases and J 6 bases, leaving 8 bases between the germline ends. Germline V gene data show CDR1 as LGHNT and CDR2 as FRNRAP. This CDR3 comprises 12 residues. The CDR3 reads CASGTEYEKLFF. In DNA form, the CDR3 reads TGTGCTAGTGGGACCGAATATGAAAAACTGTTTTTT.

The chain couples TRBV10-1 to TRBJ1-2, with D possibly TRBD1 on 5 matching bases. From germline, CDR1 is WNHNN and CDR2 SYGVQD (reference sequence). CDR3 length: 16 amino acids. The V end lost 3 bases, the J end lost 3 bases, and 17 bases lay between the germline ends. The DNA of the CDR3 is TGCGCCAGCAGTGATCGAGCGGGACGGACGTACTATGGCTACACCTTC. Protein: CASSDRAGRTYYGYTF.

This clone has only one observation. CDR3 sequence (DNA): TGCGCCAGCAGCTGGGGCGTTAATGAGCAGTTCTTC. It encodes CASSWGVNEQFF. The chain uses TRBV5-1 and TRBJ2-1, with a possible D match to TRBD1 (5 bases). V shed 3 bases and J shed 7 bases, with 8 bases lying between them. The CDR3 sequence is 12 residues long. Germline CDR1 SGHRS, CDR2 YFSETQ.

The chain is built from TRBV10-2 and TRBJ2-2, with 14 bases that match TRBD2. J gave up 2 bases and V 2 bases, and 4 bases lay outside the gene matches. From germline, CDR1 is WSHSY and CDR2 SAAADI. The CDR3 covers 18 residues. The CDR3, as DNA: TGCGCCAGCAGTGAGCGACTAGCGGGGGGGGTAAACACCGGGGAGCTGTTTTTT. This sequence encodes CASSERLAGGVNTGELFF.

The chain recombines TRBV4-2 with TRBJ2-3; 12 bases are shared with TRBD1. The CDR3 runs 16 residues. The junction had 3 bases not matched to a gene; V was cut back by 3 bases and J by 2 bases. Per germline, CDR1 LGHNA and CDR2 YNFKEQ. This chain's CDR3 is CASSQGQGAATDTQYF. The CDR3 DNA reads TGTGCCAGCAGCCAGGGACAGGGGGCTGCCACAGATACGCAGTATTTT.

The chain carries TRBV19 and TRBJ2-7, with 7 bases aligning to TRBD1. The CDR3 loop spans 14 amino acids. From germline, CDR1 is LNHDA and CDR2 SQIVND (reference sequence). V shed 5 bases and J 3 bases; nucleotides not matched to a gene: 7. The CDR3 DNA reads TGTGCCAGTAGTTTGCTCGGACAGGACTACGAGCAGTACTTC. It translates to CASSLLGQDYEQYF.

This chain connects TRBV5-1 to TRBJ2-2; 13 nucleotides align to TRBD2. Germline V CDR1 and CDR2: SGHRS, YFSETQ. This CDR3 is 18 amino acids long. V lost 4 bases and J lost 2; bases outside the gene matches: 8. The CDR3 DNA follows: TGCGCCAGCAGCATCGGACTAGCGGGGGACATAAACACCGGGGAGCTGTTTTTT. The encoded protein is CASSIGLAGDINTGELFF.

The chain couples TRBV28 to TRBJ2-3; TRBD2 matches 8 bases. This CDR3 is 14 amino acids long. CDR1 and CDR2 (germline): MDHEN, SYDVKM. The ends lost 6 bases at V and 5 bases at J; junction bases unmatched: 7. The CDR3 loop is CASSPAAGGDTQYF. The CDR3 DNA sequence: TGTGCCAGCAGCCCCGCCGCGGGAGGAGATACGCAGTATTTT.

This chain connects TRBV30 to TRBJ2-7; a possible D gene is TRBD1 (5 bases). CDR3 length: 13 residues. Trimming removed 2 bases at V and 2 bases at J, with 10 bases between. Germline V lookup: CDR1 GTSNPN, CDR2 SVGIG (reference sequence). CDR3 bases: TGTGCCTGGAGTACGGGCAGGGCCTACGAGCAGTACTTC. Residues: CAWSTGRAYEQYF. Full variable domain (rest looked up from reference TRBV30 and TRBJ2-7): SQTIHQWPATLVQPVGSPLSLECTVEGTSNPNLYWYRQAAGRGLQLLFYSVGIGQISSEVPQNLSASRPQDRQFILSSKKLLLSDSGFYLCAWSTGRAYEQYFGPGTRLTVT.

This clone was counted once. The chain uses TRBV19 and TRBJ2-7; TRBD1 matches 10 bases. Germline V gives CDR1 LNHDA, CDR2 SQIVND (reference sequence). V dropped 6 bases and J dropped 4; count of bases not matched to a gene: 6. This CDR3 contains 14 residues. In DNA form, the CDR3 reads TGTGCCAGTAGCCGGGACAGGGGCGAGTACGAGCAGTACTTC. Its translation is CASSRDRGEYEQYF.

The genes are TRBV7-9 and TRBJ2-3, with 7 bases aligning to TRBD2. CDR3 length: 15 residues. Trimming took 4 bases from V and 1 from J; bases not matched to a gene: 5. Germline CDR1 SEHNR, CDR2 FQNEAQ (reference sequence). Written as DNA, the CDR3 is TGTGCCAGCAGCTGGCAGCGGGGAGGCACAGATACGCAGTATTTT. The encoded protein is CASSWQRGGTDTQYF.

This clone has just one count. The chain uses TRBV29-1 and TRBJ2-5; weak D call: TRBD2 (6 bases). The CDR3 is 17 amino acids. Trimming stripped 3 bases from V and 3 bases from J, with 23 bases between. Looked up from germline, CDR1 is SQVTM and CDR2 is ANQGSEA. The CDR3 sequence is CSVDGLGLLQTEETQYF. The CDR3 DNA follows: TGCAGCGTTGATGGGTTGGGACTCCTACAAACCGAAGAGACCCAGTACTTC.

This chain connects TRBV9 to TRBJ1-2, with 10 positions matching TRBD1. This CDR3 is built from 14 residues. J was trimmed by 6 bases and V by 3 bases; bases with no gene match: 5. Germline CDR1 and CDR2: SGDLS and YYNGEE. The CDR3 sequence is CASSGQGARHGYTF. For the CDR3, the DNA is TGTGCCAGCAGCGGACAGGGGGCGCGTCATGGCTACACCTTC.

V usage is TRBV21-1 and J usage is TRBJ2-7; whether TRBD2, the table's D call, matches the DNA was not checked. TRBV21-1 is flagged as a pseudogene. The CDR3 sequence is 18 residues long. The CDR3 is CASSRRGEEGSPLREQYF. The DNA for the CDR3 is TGTGCCAGCAGCCGCCGGGGGGAGGAGGGTTCGCCTCTACGAGAGCAGTACTTC.

This clone was detected only a few times. The rearrangement uses TRBV10-3 and TRBJ1-5; 8 nucleotides agree with TRBD1. Per germline, CDR1 ENHRY and CDR2 SYGVKD. This CDR3 spans 15 amino acids. The junction had 1 base not matched to a gene; V was cut back by 1 base and J by 2 bases. The CDR3 coding sequence is TGTGCCATCAGTGAGTTGACAGGGGGCAATCAGCCCCAGCATTTT. It codes for CAISELTGGNQPQHF.

In this sample, this clone turned up once. The CDR3 DNA is TGCGCCAGCAATTTACGCCTCCGGGACAGGGGGCTCAGGTGTAGCAATCAGCCCCAGCATTTT. Its protein product is CASNLRLRDRGLRCSNQPQHF. The chain couples TRBV5-1 to TRBJ1-5, with 12 bases lining up with TRBD1. V lost 6 bases and J lost 0; bases outside the gene matches: 19. The CDR3 runs 21 residues. In germline, CDR1 is SGHRS, CDR2 YFSETQ.

This clone was seen a handful of times. The chain joins TRBV6-4 to TRBJ2-3, with TRBD2 matching over 8 bases. J was trimmed by 1 base and V by 3 bases; bases with no gene match: 0. CDR3 length equals 14 residues. CDR1 and CDR2 from the germline V gene are MRHNA and SNTAGT. The CDR3: CASSERGGTDTQYF. The CDR3 nucleotides are TGTGCCAGCAGTGAGCGGGGGGGCACAGATACGCAGTATTTT.

The chain joins TRBV6-5 to TRBJ1-1; no definite D call. In germline, CDR1 is MNHEY, CDR2 SVGAGI. The CDR3 has 14 amino acids. Between the trimmed V and J ends, which lost 2 bases and 6 bases, there was a span of 13 bases. CDR3 residues: CASSYRRYGPEAFF. The CDR3 DNA follows: TGTGCCAGCAGTTACAGGCGGTACGGCCCTGAAGCTTTCTTT.

The chain uses TRBV5-1 and TRBJ2-4; D may match TRBD1 or TRBD2 (6 bases each). The V and J ends lost 0 bases and 9 bases respectively, with 16 bases between them. Germline V gives CDR1 SGHRS, CDR2 YFSETQ. The CDR3 loop spans 15 amino acids. This CDR3 is CASSLANREDAIQYF. The CDR3, as DNA: TGCGCCAGCAGCTTGGCAAACAGGGAGGATGCCATTCAGTACTTC.

V and J are TRBV5-1 and TRBJ1-4; D unclear. V lost 4 bases, J lost 4 bases, and 8 bases lay in between. Germline V CDR1 and CDR2: SGHRS, YFSETQ. CDR3 length: 13 amino acids. The CDR3 protein is CASSPGSNEKLFF. CDR3 sequence (DNA): TGCGCCAGCAGCCCAGGTAGTAATGAAAAACTGTTTTTT.

This clone appeared once. V and J are TRBV5-1 and TRBJ2-3, with D possibly being TRBD1 or TRBD2 (5 bases each). Trimming removed 4 bases from V and 4 bases from J, with 16 bases in between. CDR3 length equals 15 residues. The germline V gene encodes CDR1 SGHRS and CDR2 YFSETQ. The CDR3 nucleotides read TGCGCCAGCAGCGCGGACCAGTGGGACGCAGATACGCAGTATTTT. Amino acid sequence: CASSADQWDADTQYF.